This T cell receptor (beta chain) was observed in a study of T cells in Graves' hyperthyroidism and ophthalmopathy. This clonotype was detected many times. Amplification yielded TCR beta CDR3 regions, with RNA transcripts as the source. HTBI primers were used for first-round RT-PCR of the TCR CDR3. TCRdb re-analysed the multiplex PCR reads in MiXCR, keeping a single row per CDR3 protein. The sample shows fewer than 650,000 distinct CDR3 sequences, under 15% of them seen only once. Germline V lookup: CDR1 MDHEN, CDR2 SYDVKM. Trimming stripped 7 bases from V and 4 bases from J, with 17 bases between. The CDR3 has 14 amino acids.

Sequencing was performed on blood. The chain carries TRBV28 and TRBJ2-7; D perhaps matches TRBD2 (5 bases). This TCR derives from a woman aged 40 to 50 with Graves' ophthalmopathy. CDR3 residues: CASKPRDLRYEQYF. The CDR3 DNA follows: TGTGCCAGCAAACCCCGGGATCTTCGTTACGAGCAGTACTTC.